This T cell receptor beta chain was identified during a study of T cells in Graves' hyperthyroidism and ophthalmopathy. Background on the study: Before any treatment, at initial diagnosis, peripheral blood was collected.

Recently diagnosed hyperthyroidism of less than 2 months' duration affected patients aged 18 to 65. Study findings and constraints: The blood repertoire included most of the expanded thyroid clonotypes above 0.001. Ophthalmopathy was told apart from stable hyperthyroidism by a 13 V-J model.

CDR3 length: 19 residues. The ends were cut back, 1 base at V and 0 bases at J, with 19 bases in the middle. In germline, CDR1 is SGHVS, CDR2 FQNEAQ. RNA transcripts served as the template for amplifying TCR beta CDR3 regions. Initially, a first-round RT-PCR of the TCR CDR3 employed the HTBI primer set. TCRdb reprocessed the multiplex PCR reads via MiXCR and lists one record per CDR3 protein. The table shows roughly 300,000 distinct CDR3 sequences, with around 14% occurring only once. Note on this clonotype: The antigen remains undetermined.

The sequenced sample consisted of blood. This clonotype originated in a woman in her thirties with Graves' hyperthyroidism. The rearrangement uses TRBV7-8 and TRBJ1-3; the D gene is possibly TRBD1 (5 bases). CDR3 sequence reads: CASSLGRRGETYSGNTIYF. CDR3 nucleotide sequence: TGTGCCAGCAGCTTAGGGAGGAGAGGGGAAACGTACTCTGGAAACACCATATATTTT.